One and the same sample provided the 20 T cell receptor beta chains below, sequenced in a study of T cells in Graves' hyperthyroidism and ophthalmopathy. Amplification of TCR beta CDR3 regions used RNA as the template. Using the HTBI primer set, a first-round RT-PCR was run on the TCR CDR3. One entry per CDR3 protein, called by TCRdb with MiXCR from the multiplex PCR reads. Altogether around 400,000 distinct CDR3 sequences are present, roughly 25% being singletons, with the ten largest covering roughly 70%. Sequenced sample: blood. These receptor sequences come from a man aged 45-65 years with Graves' hyperthyroidism.

In this sample, this clonotype turned up many times. The chain uses TRBV3-1 and TRBJ2-1; tentatively, D is TRBD2 (5 bases). Trimming cost V 4 bases and J 7 bases, with 17 bases left between them. The CDR3 is 15 amino acids. Germline V CDR1 and CDR2: LGHDT, YNNKEL (reference sequence). CDR3 bases: TGTGCCAGCAGCCCCCCGGCACTCCGAGGGAATGAGCAGTTCTTC. Translation gives CASSPPALRGNEQFF.

With respect to this clonotype: One base away lies a much larger clone, so this may be a sequencing read error. This chain uses TRBV12-3 or TRBV12-4 with TRBJ2-7; the D gene is possibly TRBD2 (6 bases). The CDR3 covers 12 residues. Between the trimmed V and J ends, which lost 4 bases and 6 bases, there was a span of 10 bases. The CDR3 loop reads CASSSQGLEQYF. The CDR3 nucleotides read TGTGCCAGCAGTTCGCAGGGACTCGAGCAGTACTTC.

This clonotype was seen ten or more times. The V gene is TRBV11-2, the J gene TRBJ1-1; D gene unclear. Germline V gene data show CDR1 as SGHAT and CDR2 as FQNNGV. This CDR3 spans 15 amino acids. V was shortened by 0 bases and J by 1 base, with 9 bases between the two germline ends. The DNA of the CDR3 is TGTGCCAGCAGCTTAGAAGTGGTAGGGAACACTGAAGCTTTCTTT. Its protein is CASSLEVVGNTEAFF.

The sample holds one count of this clonotype. V gene TRBV6-5 combines with J gene TRBJ1-2; TRBD1 is a possible D gene (6 bases). The CDR3 is 15 amino acids. Per germline, CDR1 MNHEY and CDR2 SVGAGI. The V end was cut by 2 bases, the J end by 3 bases, with 13 bases between. The CDR3 region is CASSYREQGDYGYTF. In DNA, the CDR3 is TGTGCCAGCAGTTACAGAGAACAGGGAGACTATGGCTACACCTTC.

The V gene is TRBV5-1, the J gene TRBJ2-5; 7 bases map to TRBD1. With V trimmed by 5 bases and J by 5 bases, 12 bases remained unmatched. Germline CDR1 reads SGHRS; CDR2 reads YFSETQ. The CDR3 runs to 15 residues. For the CDR3, the DNA is TGCGCCAGCAGATCGACAGGGAGAATTGACGAGACCCAGTACTTC. It translates to CASRSTGRIDETQYF.

The V gene is TRBV28, the J gene TRBJ2-7; 8 bases fit TRBD2. Germline V lookup: CDR1 MDHEN, CDR2 SYDVKM. V dropped 3 bases and J dropped 0; count of bases not matched to a gene: 7. The CDR3 is 16 residues long. CDR3 region: CASSFPSGGSSYEQYF. The CDR3 DNA reads TGTGCCAGCAGTTTCCCCAGCGGGGGAAGCTCCTACGAGCAGTACTTC.

The rearrangement links TRBV6-1 to TRBJ2-7; 9 nucleotides match TRBD2. Trimming at V came to 6 bases and at J to 0 bases, leaving 6 bases not matched to a gene. The CDR3 covers 15 residues. Germline values: CDR1 MNHNS, CDR2 SASEGT. For the CDR3, the DNA is TGTGCCAGCAGGCCGAGCGGGGGGAGCTCCTACGAGCAGTACTTC. Translated, it gives CASRPSGGSSYEQYF.

The table lists this clonotype with many counts. This rearrangement joins TRBV18 to TRBJ2-5; the D is unclear. The CDR3 has 14 residues. Germline CDR1 KGHSH, CDR2 LQKENI. Trimming removed 2 bases from V and 1 base from J, with 8 bases in between. CDR3 DNA: TGTGCCAGCTCACCAGTCAACAGCCAAGAGACCCAGTACTTC. Its translation is CASSPVNSQETQYF.

This clonotype was seen a few times. CDR3 nucleotides: TGCAGCGTCCGGAGCCCCGACCGGCCGGAAAAACTGTTTTTT. This gives the protein CSVRSPDRPEKLFF. V gene TRBV29-1 combines with J gene TRBJ1-4; D gene unclear. V lost 6 bases and J 8 bases, leaving 19 bases between the germline ends. Germline CDR1 and CDR2: SQVTM and ANQGSEA. This CDR3 is built from 14 residues.

The chain joins TRBV12-3 or TRBV12-4 to TRBJ2-5, with 7 bases matching TRBD1. Trimming at V came to 4 bases and at J to 2 bases, leaving 4 bases not matched to a gene. The CDR3 has 14 residues. Here the CDR3 DNA reads TGTGCCAGCAGTTGGGACAGAAATCAAGAGACCCAGTACTTC. It specifies CASSWDRNQETQYF.

This chain links TRBV28 with TRBJ1-3, with TRBD1 matching 8 bases. V dropped 5 bases and J dropped 0; count of bases not matched to a gene: 3. CDR3 length: 15 amino acids. CDR1 and CDR2 (germline): MDHEN, SYDVKM. The CDR3 loop is CASSPDRASGNTIYF. The DNA for the CDR3 is TGTGCCAGCAGTCCGGACAGGGCCTCTGGAAACACCATATATTTT.

This clonotype came up a few times. The chain combines TRBV30 with TRBJ1-1; D not resolved. CDR3 length: 13 residues. Trimming pared 2 bases from V and 9 bases from J, leaving 16 bases between. Germline CDR1 and CDR2: GTSNPN and SVGIG (reference sequence). The CDR3 loop is CAWSPQGPSKAFF. CDR3 bases: TGTGCCTGGAGTCCCCAAGGGCCATCTAAAGCTTTCTTT.

This chain connects TRBV29-1 to TRBJ2-1; 7 bases are a match to TRBD2. V shed 7 bases, J shed 0 bases, and the junction held 9 bases outside the gene matches. The V gene's germline CDR1 is SQVTM and CDR2 ANQGSEA. There are 15 residues in the CDR3. CDR3 sequence reads: CSAAHREDSYNEQFF. In DNA, the CDR3 is TGCAGCGCCGCCCACCGGGAGGACTCCTACAATGAGCAGTTCTTC.

V gene TRBV2 combines with J gene TRBJ2-7; 14 nucleotides match TRBD2. The CDR3 runs 16 residues. Germline lookup yields CDR1 SNHLY and CDR2 FYNNEI. The V segment lost 6 bases and the J segment 6 bases; nucleotides outside the gene matches: 10. CDR3 protein: CASSSTGLAGGFEQYF. Written as DNA, the CDR3 is TGTGCCAGCAGCTCTACTGGACTAGCGGGAGGATTCGAGCAGTACTTC.

The table lists this clonotype with a few counts. The V and J genes are TRBV27 and TRBJ2-2; TRBD2 matches at 8 bases. CDR1 MNHEY and CDR2 SMNVEV come from the germline V gene (reference sequence). This CDR3 comprises 14 residues. V was pared by 7 bases and J by 8 bases, with 9 bases of the junction left unmatched. The CDR3, as DNA: TGTGCCAGCATGGTTAGCGGGGTTTTAGGGGAGCTGTTTTTT. Its protein product is CASMVSGVLGELFF.

In this sample, this clonotype turned up many times. V usage is TRBV6-2 or TRBV6-3 and J usage is TRBJ1-1; 8 bases match TRBD1. This CDR3 is built from 16 residues. V lost 0 bases, J lost 1 base, and 4 bases stayed unmatched. The germline V gene has CDR1 MNHEY and CDR2 SVGEGT. CDR3 DNA sequence: TGTGCCAGCAGTTACTCGAGGGGACAGGCGAACACTGAAGCTTTCTTT. Translated, it gives CASSYSRGQANTEAFF.

The V and J genes are TRBV20-1 and TRBJ2-7; no clear D gene. CDR1 is DFQATT, CDR2 SNEGSKA, per germline (reference sequence). The CDR3 spans 12 residues. The V gene lost 5 bases and the J gene lost 6 bases, with 14 bases spanning the gap. CDR3 DNA: TGCAGTGCTTGTACCGACGGTGCCGAGCAGTACTTC. Its protein product is CSACTDGAEQYF.

Concerning this clonotype: A single base separates this from a much larger clone, so it may be a read error. The V call is TRBV11-3, the J call TRBJ2-1; the D is unclear. The end of the DNA aligns better with TRBJ2-7, so the J call may be wrong. Germline assignment: CDR1 SGHNT and CDR2 YENEEA. This CDR3 contains 15 residues. CDR3 amino acids: CASRGSRRTYNEQYF. CDR3 nucleotide sequence: TGTGCCAGCCGAGGCTCCCGACGGACCTACAATGAGCAGTACTTC.

V and J are TRBV5-6 and TRBJ1-3, with 7 bases fitting TRBD1. Germline CDR1 reads SGHDT; CDR2 reads YYEEEE. J was trimmed by 5 bases and V by 0 bases; bases with no gene match: 2. The CDR3 length is 14 residues. The CDR3 DNA reads as TGTGCCAGCAGCTTGGAGGGGGCTCGAAACACCATATATTTT. It specifies CASSLEGARNTIYF.

This sequence joins TRBV5-1 and TRBJ2-3; D may be TRBD2 (7 bases). Trimming shortened V by 1 base and J by 5 bases, and 11 bases separated the two germline ends. From germline, CDR1 is SGHRS and CDR2 YFSETQ. CDR3 length equals 14 residues. This CDR3 reads CASSLRGAGDTQYF. In nucleotides, the CDR3 is TGCGCCAGCAGCTTGCGGGGGGCTGGAGATACGCAGTATTTT. The complete variable domain, with remaining parts taken from reference TRBV5-1 and TRBJ2-3, reads KAGVTQTPRYLIKTRGQQVTLSCSPISGHRSVSWYQQTPGQGLQFLFEYFSETQRNKGNFPGRFSGRQFSNSRSEMNVSTLELGDSALYLCASSLRGAGDTQYFGPGTRLTVL.